Below are 28 T cell receptor beta chains sequenced from a single sample in a study of T cell responses to AZD1222 COVID-19 vaccine. Repertoires were generated with immunoSEQ multiplex PCR, while TCRdb's copy carries only in-frame clones and drops some. The repertoire has about 110,000 clones, roughly 82% of them found once; the top ten carry around 5.1%. Sequenced here: peripheral blood, sampled on day 0 of AZD1222 vaccination. Receptors were obtained from an adult in good health.

The chain carries TRBV19 and TRBJ1-5, with TRBD1 matching 9 bases. The CDR3 extends over 12 amino acids. Germline V gene data show CDR1 as LNHDA and CDR2 as SQIVND (reference sequence). V gave up 10 bases and J gave up 6 bases; unmatched junction bases: 4. The CDR3 bases are TGTGCCACCGGGACAGGGTTTCAGCCCCAGCATTTT. The encoded protein is CATGTGFQPQHF.

The chain links TRBV11-2 to TRBJ1-3, with no clear D. CDR1 SGHAT and CDR2 FQNNGV come from the germline V gene. Trimming shortened V by 3 bases and J by 3 bases, and 6 bases separated the two germline ends. This CDR3 comprises 13 residues. The DNA for the CDR3 is TGTGCCAGCAGCTTTATGAATGGAAACACCATATATTTT. Its protein is CASSFMNGNTIYF.

This chain connects TRBV19 to TRBJ1-2; the D is unclear. CDR1 is LNHDA, CDR2 SQIVND, per germline (reference sequence). Trimming removed 0 bases from V and 3 bases from J, with 11 bases in between. The length of the CDR3 is 15 residues. CDR3 sequence reads: CASSIERARYYGYTF. The CDR3 bases are TGTGCCAGTAGTATAGAGAGGGCGAGATACTATGGCTACACCTTC.

The rearrangement uses TRBV9 and TRBJ2-3; D gene ambiguous. The CDR3 contains 15 residues. From germline, CDR1 is SGDLS and CDR2 YYNGEE. V lost 0 bases and J 0 bases, leaving 8 bases between the germline ends. In DNA, the CDR3 is TGTGCCAGCAGCGTAGTGCCAGGAAGCACAGATACGCAGTATTTT. This encodes CASSVVPGSTDTQYF.

This sequence joins TRBV10-2 and TRBJ2-2; 10 bases align to TRBD2. CDR1 WSHSY and CDR2 SAAADI come from the germline V gene. V lost 3 bases, J lost 6 bases, and 4 bases stayed unmatched. This CDR3 has 15 amino acids. CDR3 loop: CASSDLAGVAGELFF. In DNA, the CDR3 is TGCGCCAGCAGTGACCTAGCGGGGGTGGCCGGGGAGCTGTTTTTT.

V is TRBV19 and J is TRBJ2-7; D is perhaps TRBD2 (6 bases). Germline V lookup: CDR1 LNHDA, CDR2 SQIVND (reference sequence). V shed 2 bases and J shed 2 bases, with 13 bases lying between them. This CDR3 spans 15 amino acids. The CDR3 sequence: CASSISVGEAYEQYF. DNA for the CDR3: TGTGCCAGTAGTATATCAGTGGGGGAGGCCTACGAGCAGTACTTC.

This clone occurred a few times. The rearrangement uses TRBV7-2 and TRBJ1-3; 7 bases are shared with TRBD1. Losses at the gene ends were 5 bases for V and 1 base for J; bases not matched to a gene: 5. The CDR3 covers 15 residues. CDR1 and CDR2 from the germline V gene are SGHTA and FQGNSA. CDR3 sequence (DNA): TGTGCCAGCAGCCGGGACAGAAATTCTGGAAACACCATATATTTT. Translating gives CASSRDRNSGNTIYF.

The CDR3 is CASSQWVGGANQPQHF. In nucleotides, the CDR3 is TGTGCCAGCAGCCAATGGGTTGGGGGGGCGAATCAGCCCCAGCATTTT. This chain joins TRBV7-9 and TRBJ1-5, with D possibly TRBD1 on 6 matching bases. Per the germline V gene, CDR1 is SEHNR and CDR2 is FQNEAQ (reference sequence). V lost 5 bases and J 4 bases, leaving 18 bases between the germline ends. The CDR3 sequence is 16 residues long.

The V call is TRBV4-2, the J call TRBJ1-1, with TRBD1 identical over 11 bases. This CDR3 is 16 amino acids long. The trim removed 4 bases at V and 5 bases at J, leaving 9 bases unmatched. Germline V gene lookup returns CDR1 LGHNA and CDR2 YNFKEQ. The CDR3 protein is CASSPGQGAVETEAFF. The CDR3 region has the DNA TGTGCCAGCAGCCCAGGACAGGGGGCGGTGGAGACTGAAGCTTTCTTT.

This clone was counted a few times. The chain has TRBV15 and TRBJ2-6; D unclear. The CDR3 covers 16 residues. V shed 1 base and J shed 0 bases, with 7 bases lying between them. Germline CDR1 LNHNV, CDR2 YYDKDF (reference sequence). The CDR3 sequence: CATSRVGDSGANVLTF. The CDR3 DNA sequence: TGTGCCACCAGCAGAGTTGGGGACTCTGGGGCCAACGTCCTGACTTTC.

V and J are TRBV29-1 and TRBJ2-1; a possible D gene is TRBD2 (5 bases). V gave up 5 bases and J gave up 2 bases, with 13 bases separating them. CDR3 length: 14 residues. The germline gives CDR1 SQVTM, CDR2 ANQGSEA. The CDR3 spells CSVWGGETYNEQFF. DNA of the CDR3: TGCAGCGTTTGGGGTGGGGAGACCTACAATGAGCAGTTCTTC.

The CDR3 DNA is TGTGCCAGCAGCCAAGCTGTCGGGGAGCTGTTTTTT. It codes for CASSQAVGELFF. The chain joins TRBV3-1 (or the pseudogene TRBV3-2) to TRBJ2-2, with D unresolved. The V end was cut by 1 base, the J end by 7 bases, with 4 bases between. The CDR3 spans 12 residues. In germline, CDR1 is LGHDT, CDR2 YNNKEL (reference sequence).

V and J are TRBV15 and TRBJ2-3; 7 nucleotides align to TRBD1. The CDR3 extends over 17 amino acids. Trimming took 0 bases from V and 5 from J; bases not matched to a gene: 11. Germline CDR1 LNHNV, CDR2 YYDKDF (reference sequence). This CDR3 reads CATSRDASQGRGDTQYF. The CDR3 DNA follows: TGTGCCACCAGCAGAGACGCGTCACAGGGGCGTGGAGATACGCAGTATTTT.

The CDR3 DNA is TGTGCCAGCAGCTTCTCCGAAGAAAACACTGAAGCTTTCTTT. It specifies CASSFSEENTEAFF. This chain uses TRBV7-9 with TRBJ1-1; unclear D gene. Trimming removed 3 bases at V and 2 bases at J, with 10 bases between. Germline V lookup: CDR1 SEHNR, CDR2 FQNEAQ (reference sequence). This CDR3 is 14 amino acids long.

This clone was observed a few times. In DNA form, the CDR3 reads TGTGCCAGTAGTATCCCTGAACCGGGCTACCAAAGGTATGGCTACACCTTC. It yields the protein CASSIPEPGYQRYGYTF. The chain has TRBV19 and TRBJ1-2; D ambiguous. CDR1 is LNHDA and CDR2 is SQIVND in the germline V gene (reference sequence). This CDR3 is built from 17 residues. V was trimmed by 3 bases and J by 5 bases, leaving 22 bases between them.

The chain links TRBV3-1 (or the pseudogene TRBV3-2) to TRBJ2-4; tentatively, D is TRBD2 (5 bases). The V gene's germline CDR1 is LGHDT and CDR2 YNNKEL (reference sequence). Trimming removed 3 bases from V and 3 bases from J, with 18 bases in between. This CDR3 region has 17 residues. The DNA for the CDR3 is TGTGCCAGCAGCCATACAACGGGGTACCGGATCAAAAACATTCAGTACTTC. The encoded protein is CASSHTTGYRIKNIQYF.

The chain employs TRBV7-2 and TRBJ2-4, with 13 bases fitting TRBD2. CDR1 SGHTA and CDR2 FQGNSA come from the germline V gene. This CDR3 is 15 amino acids long. V lost 2 bases to trimming and J lost 6 bases; unmatched junction nucleotides: 1. The CDR3 spells CASSLRLAGGNIQYF. The CDR3 nucleotides read TGTGCCAGCAGCTTACGACTAGCGGGGGGAAACATTCAGTACTTC.

The V gene is TRBV11-2, the J gene TRBJ2-3, with D tentatively TRBD2 (5 bases). CDR3 length: 14 amino acids. The V end lost 8 bases, the J end lost 9 bases, and 21 bases lay between the germline ends. The V gene's germline CDR1 is SGHAT and CDR2 FQNNGV. The CDR3 nucleotides read TGTGCCAGCGCTAGGGAGAGAACTTTATGGACGCAGTATTTT. This codes for CASARERTLWTQYF.

This chain connects TRBV5-3 to TRBJ1-2; 7 nucleotides align to TRBD1. TRBV5-3 is classed as an ORF, of uncertain function. This CDR3 is built from 17 residues. Trimming removed 3 bases from V and 4 bases from J; junction bases left unmatched: 15. The DNA of the CDR3 is TGTGCCAGAAGCTATCCGACAGGGACTCCTCTTATCTATGGCTACACCTTC. Translation gives CARSYPTGTPLIYGYTF.

V usage is TRBV30 and J usage is TRBJ1-5; D may be TRBD1 (6 bases). Germline lookup yields CDR1 GTSNPN and CDR2 SVGIG (reference sequence). The CDR3 runs to 13 residues. V was trimmed by 3 bases and J by 3 bases, leaving 9 bases between them. The CDR3 DNA reads as TGTGCCTGGAGGGGGGCCTACAATCAGCCCCAGCATTTT. This gives the protein CAWRGAYNQPQHF.

The V gene is TRBV19, the J gene TRBJ2-3; D remains ambiguous. From germline, CDR1 is LNHDA and CDR2 SQIVND (reference sequence). Trimming shortened V by 0 bases and J by 6 bases, and 7 bases separated the two germline ends. CDR3 length equals 13 residues. CDR3 nucleotides: TGTGCCAGTAGTATAGATCCTTCCGATACGCAGTATTTT. It codes for CASSIDPSDTQYF. Filled out from reference TRBV19 and TRBJ2-3, the complete variable domain reads DGGITQSPKYLFRKEGQNVTLSCEQNLNHDAMYWYRQDPGQGLRLIYYSQIVNDFQKGDIAEGYSVSREKKESFPLTVTSAQKNPTAFYLCASSIDPSDTQYFGPGTRLTVL.

V gene TRBV18 combines with J gene TRBJ2-1; D not certain. CDR1 is KGHSH and CDR2 is LQKENI in the germline V gene. The V end lost 2 bases, the J end lost 6 bases, and 23 bases lay between the germline ends. The CDR3 has 18 amino acids. CDR3 sequence: CASSPIGRSRYKPNEQFF. The CDR3 nucleotides read TGTGCCAGCTCACCAATTGGTCGATCCCGTTATAAACCCAATGAGCAGTTCTTC.

The chain is built from TRBV5-1 and TRBJ2-1, with 8 bases matching TRBD2. With V trimmed by 3 bases and J by 0 bases, 2 bases remained unmatched. CDR3 length equals 15 residues. Germline V gene lookup returns CDR1 SGHRS and CDR2 YFSETQ. As DNA, the CDR3 is TGCGCCAGCAGCTCCAGCGGGAGCTCCTACAATGAGCAGTTCTTC. The encoded protein is CASSSSGSSYNEQFF.

The J gene is TRBJ2-2, the V gene TRBV7-3; TRBD1 matches 10 bases. The J segment lost 6 bases and the V segment lost 3 bases, leaving 1 base of the junction unmatched. Germline V gene sequence: CDR1 SGHTA, CDR2 FQGTGA. This CDR3 is built from 14 residues. The CDR3 nucleotides are TGTGCCAGCAGCTTGACAGGGGGCCCCGGGGAGCTGTTTTTT. Translated: CASSLTGGPGELFF.

The chain joins TRBV5-1 to TRBJ1-3; D remains ambiguous. CDR3 length: 14 residues. Germline V gives CDR1 SGHRS, CDR2 YFSETQ. Trimming took off 4 bases at V and 1 base at J, with 9 bases between the two ends. Written as DNA, the CDR3 is TGCGCCAGCAGCCCTCAGGCATCTGGAAACACCATATATTTT. Translation gives CASSPQASGNTIYF.

V gene TRBV18 combines with J gene TRBJ1-1, with D uncertain. The V gene's germline CDR1 is KGHSH and CDR2 LQKENI. The V end lost 1 base, the J end lost 0 bases, and 9 bases lay between the germline ends. The CDR3 is made up of 15 amino acids. Here the CDR3 reads CASSPRNAVNTEAFF. The CDR3 DNA sequence: TGTGCCAGCTCACCACGGAACGCCGTGAACACTGAAGCTTTCTTT.

V and J are TRBV30 and TRBJ1-5; perhaps TRBD1 as D (5 bases). Germline V CDR1 and CDR2: GTSNPN, SVGIG (reference sequence). The CDR3 has 13 amino acids. CDR3: CAVNQGGDQPQHF. The CDR3 region has the DNA TGTGCTGTTAACCAGGGTGGGGATCAGCCCCAGCATTTT.

This clone has a single count. The CDR3 nucleotides read TGTGCCAGTAGCCCAGCCATCGGCTATGAGCAGTTCTTC. Amino acids: CASSPAIGYEQFF. This chain joins TRBV19 and TRBJ2-1; D remains unclear. Germline assignment: CDR1 LNHDA and CDR2 SQIVND (reference sequence). The length of the CDR3 is 13 residues. V was trimmed by 6 bases and J by 8 bases, leaving 14 bases between them.